This T cell receptor beta chain was documented in a study of human T cells and chemical hapten exposure. Study at large: An approximately 2 cm by approximately 2 cm inner upper arm patch received 2% DPC for sensitization. Study observations and caveats: Sensitizing with DPC caused no change in TCRs above 1 in 1000 frequency.

V lost 0 bases and J 2 bases, leaving 11 bases between the germline ends. The CDR3 is 16 residues long. CDR1 and CDR2 (germline): ENHRY, SYGVKD. As regards this clonotype: Its antigen is as yet unknown.

Time point: pre-sensitization, week 0. The treatment: therapeutic diphenylcyclopropenone sensitization with weekly scalp DPC. Per the study methods: Samples had a median of around 92,000 TCRs, ranging roughly 20,000 to 700,000. One entry per CDR3 protein results from TCRdb running MiXCR on the RACE reads. These V and J calls originate from TCRdb's pipeline instead of the authors' own analysis. This table holds around 180,000 distinct CDR3 sequences, more than 25% found once. This clonotype was obtained from a woman aged 30 to 39 with alopecia areata. Some clones in this sample may be carry-over from other donors' samples. This rearrangement joins TRBV10-3 to TRBJ2-1; tentative D call: TRBD2 (6 bases). This sample comprised whole blood, obtained in connection with sensitization to the hapten diphenylcyclopropenone (DPC). For the CDR3, the DNA is TGTGCCATCAGTGAGTCGGTCGGGAGCCCCTACAATGAGCAGTTCTTC. The encoded protein is CAISESVGSPYNEQFF.